The 31 T cell receptor beta chains below were found in one sample sequenced in a study. TCRdb reanalysed the RT-PCR reads using MiXCR and keeps one entry per CDR3 protein. Of around 700,000 distinct CDR3 sequences in the sample, approximately 15% were seen once. The sample consisted of memory CD4+ T cells from blood. These TCRs come from a female donor in good health, serving as a healthy control.

This clonotype has a handful of counts. The V call is TRBV12-3 or TRBV12-4, the J call TRBJ1-2; D possibly corresponds to TRBD1 (6 bases). The CDR3 totals 14 residues. Trimming cost V 3 bases and J 4 bases, with 12 bases left between them. For the CDR3, the DNA is TGTGCCAGCAGTTTGGGGGGGCTAGGCTATGGCTACACCTTC. It encodes CASSLGGLGYGYTF.

This chain uses TRBV15 with TRBJ2-7; D perhaps matches TRBD2 (6 bases). There are 13 residues in the CDR3. From germline, CDR1 is LNHNV and CDR2 YYDKDF (reference sequence). V was shortened by 1 base and J by 6 bases, with 10 bases between the two germline ends. CDR3: CATSRALAGEQYF. DNA of the CDR3: TGTGCCACCAGCAGAGCACTAGCTGGCGAGCAGTACTTC.

This clonotype was picked up a small number of times. This chain joins TRBV29-1 and TRBJ1-3, with D possibly TRBD1 on 5 matching bases. Per germline, CDR1 SQVTM and CDR2 ANQGSEA. The CDR3 extends over 14 amino acids. V was cut by 6 bases and J by 0 bases, with 12 bases left in between. The chain's CDR3 is CSVWDESSGNTIYF. In DNA, the CDR3 is TGCAGCGTGTGGGACGAGAGCTCTGGAAACACCATATATTTT.

The table lists this clonotype with many counts. The J gene is TRBJ1-6, the V gene TRBV29-1; D ambiguous. Germline lookup yields CDR1 SQVTM and CDR2 ANQGSEA. The CDR3 has 13 residues. Deletions cut 6 bases from V and 10 bases from J, with 16 bases between. DNA of the CDR3: TGCAGCGTGGGTTCCGGGGATACCTCACCCCTCCACTTT. It is translated as CSVGSGDTSPLHF.

This clonotype showed up many times. This chain links TRBV4-3 with TRBJ1-2, with 9 bases aligning to TRBD1. J lost 3 bases, V lost 3 bases, and 11 bases had no gene match. This CDR3 has 17 amino acids. Germline values: CDR1 LGHNA, CDR2 YSLEER. The CDR3 sequence: CASSQGVVGQGYYGYTF. CDR3 coding DNA: TGCGCCAGCAGCCAGGGTGTTGTTGGACAGGGGTACTATGGCTACACCTTC.

This clonotype was detected only a few times. The chain links TRBV4-1 to TRBJ2-5; 7 nucleotides agree with TRBD2. This CDR3 comprises 15 residues. Germline CDR1 is MGHRA and CDR2 is YSYEKL. V lost 0 bases to trimming and J lost 4 bases; unmatched junction nucleotides: 5. For the CDR3, the DNA is TGCGCCAGCAGCCAAGAGGGGAGGGCTATAGAGACCCAGTACTTC. The encoded protein is CASSQEGRAIETQYF.

In its sample, this clonotype was seen many times. The genes are TRBV7-2 and TRBJ2-5, with D unresolved. The CDR3 runs to 12 residues. V gave up 2 bases and J gave up 3 bases, with 4 bases separating them. Looked up from germline, CDR1 is SGHTA and CDR2 is FQGNSA. CDR3 in amino acids: CASSLLEETQYF. CDR3 DNA: TGTGCCAGCAGCTTACTGGAAGAGACCCAGTACTTC. The whole variable domain, filled in from reference TRBV7-2 and TRBJ2-5, reads GAGVSQSPSNKVTEKGKDVELRCDPISGHTALYWYRQSLGQGLEFLIYFQGNSAPDKSGLPSDRFSAERTGGSVSTLTIQRTQQEDSAVYLCASSLLEETQYFGPGTRLLVL.

The sample holds a few counts of this clonotype. The chain uses TRBV15 and TRBJ1-4; D unclear. The length of the CDR3 is 16 residues. The germline V gene encodes CDR1 LNHNV and CDR2 YYDKDF (reference sequence). V was pared by 0 bases and J by 5 bases, with 13 bases between. The CDR3 sequence is CATSRDFGGDNEKLFF. CDR3 bases: TGTGCCACCAGCAGAGATTTCGGAGGTGACAATGAAAAACTGTTTTTT. The full variable domain, rest sourced from reference TRBV15 and TRBJ1-4, is DAMVIQNPRYQVTQFGKPVTLSCSQTLNHNVMYWYQQKSSQAPKLLFHYYDKDFNNEADTPDNFQSRRPNTSFCFLDIRSPGLGDTAMYLCATSRDFGGDNEKLFFGSGTQLSVL.

This clonotype was recorded a few times. This chain connects TRBV5-5 to TRBJ2-1; D is unclear. Germline V gene lookup returns CDR1 SGHKS and CDR2 YYEKEE (reference sequence). V lost 2 bases, J lost 7 bases, and 16 bases lay in between. CDR3 length: 15 amino acids. CDR3 region: CASSFESTTRNEQFF. The CDR3 bases are TGTGCCAGCAGCTTCGAGTCTACCACGAGGAATGAGCAGTTCTTC.

The chain is built from TRBV2 and TRBJ2-1; perhaps TRBD2 as D (5 bases). Germline V gene lookup returns CDR1 SNHLY and CDR2 FYNNEI. Trimming cost V 1 base and J 4 bases, with 11 bases left between them. This CDR3 comprises 15 residues. The CDR3 spells CASSEGPAEYNEQFF. CDR3 nucleotide sequence: TGTGCCAGCAGTGAAGGGCCAGCGGAGTACAATGAGCAGTTCTTC.

This clonotype has at least ten counts. The chain combines TRBV7-9 with TRBJ2-1, with D possibly TRBD2 on 6 matching bases. Trimming took 2 bases from V and 10 from J, leaving 21 bases between them. Germline V gene sequence: CDR1 SEHNR, CDR2 FQNEAQ (reference sequence). The CDR3 spans 16 residues. The CDR3 loop reads CASSLRGDSAAREQFF. For the CDR3, the DNA is TGTGCCAGCAGCTTAAGAGGGGACTCTGCCGCGAGGGAGCAGTTCTTC.

The V gene is TRBV24-1, the J gene TRBJ1-2; D is possibly TRBD1 (6 bases). The CDR3 consists of 15 residues. Trimming pared 2 bases from V and 5 bases from J, leaving 14 bases between. Germline CDR1 and CDR2: KGHDR and SFDVKD. Here the CDR3 reads CATSDSSGQQYGYTF. For the CDR3, the DNA is TGTGCCACCAGTGATTCTTCCGGACAGCAGTATGGCTACACCTTC.

The chain is built from TRBV7-3 and TRBJ2-1; 7 nucleotides agree with TRBD2. The CDR3 runs 15 residues. With 5 bases clipped from V and 0 bases from J, the junction kept 4 bases outside the gene matches. Looked up from germline, CDR1 is SGHTA and CDR2 is FQGTGA. The CDR3 is CASSPQRDSYNEQFF. The CDR3 nucleotides read TGTGCCAGCAGCCCTCAGCGGGACTCCTACAATGAGCAGTTCTTC.

This clonotype was picked up many times. V usage is TRBV5-1 and J usage is TRBJ2-3, with TRBD2 identical over 14 bases. Germline CDR1 and CDR2: SGHRS and YFSETQ. CDR3 length: 18 residues. With V trimmed by 4 bases and J by 2 bases, 9 bases remained unmatched. The CDR3: CASSPGLGLAGATDTQYF. DNA of the CDR3: TGCGCCAGCAGCCCCGGGTTGGGACTAGCGGGAGCCACAGATACGCAGTATTTT.

This clonotype was counted ten times or more. The chain joins TRBV7-2 to TRBJ2-7; a possible D gene is TRBD2 (5 bases). This CDR3 is 12 amino acids long. Trimming cost V 6 bases and J 5 bases, with 11 bases left between them. Germline V gene sequence: CDR1 SGHTA, CDR2 FQGNSA. In DNA form, the CDR3 reads TGTGCCAGCAGTCGAGGGTCCCACGAGCAGTACTTC. Protein: CASSRGSHEQYF.

The chain uses TRBV6-1 and TRBJ1-6, with 8 bases aligning to TRBD1. Germline CDR1 is MNHNS and CDR2 is SASEGT. This CDR3 is built from 15 residues. Losses at the gene ends were 2 bases for V and 9 bases for J; bases not matched to a gene: 6. DNA for the CDR3: TGTGCCAGCAGTGAAATTCAGGGGGCCCGTTCACCCCTCCACTTT. Residues: CASSEIQGARSPLHF.

This clonotype was observed a few times. CDR3 loop: CSAATMGEQYF. CDR3 DNA: TGCAGTGCTGCAACCATGGGGGAGCAGTACTTC. The V gene is TRBV20-1, the J gene TRBJ2-7; D not certain. V lost 5 bases and J lost 7, with 12 bases in between. The CDR3 spans 11 residues. Germline CDR1 reads DFQATT; CDR2 reads SNEGSKA (reference sequence).

This clonotype was found many times. The gene calls are TRBV20-1 and TRBJ1-2, with D unclear. Trimming removed 1 base at V and 1 base at J, with 13 bases between. The CDR3 covers 15 residues. The V gene's germline CDR1 is DFQATT and CDR2 SNEGSKA (reference sequence). The CDR3 here is CSARANGMDNYGYTF. The CDR3 region has the DNA TGCAGTGCTAGAGCTAACGGTATGGATAACTATGGCTACACCTTC.

This chain joins TRBV7-2 and TRBJ2-7; perhaps TRBD2 as D (6 bases). The CDR3 extends over 14 amino acids. The ends were cut back, 5 bases at V and 2 bases at J, with 13 bases in the middle. CDR1 SGHTA and CDR2 FQGNSA come from the germline V gene. The CDR3 DNA follows: TGTGCCAGCAGCCGCGGGGACGGCCCCTACGAGCAGTACTTC. It codes for CASSRGDGPYEQYF.

The CDR3 region has the DNA TGCAGTGTCGCCAGTACAGGGGGCGGTGGGGCAGATACGCAGTATTTT. It specifies CSVASTGGGGADTQYF. J is TRBJ2-3 and V is TRBV20-1, with TRBD1 identical over 9 bases. Trimming at V came to 7 bases and at J to 4 bases, leaving 15 bases not matched to a gene. The CDR3 length is 16 residues. The germline CDR1 and CDR2 sequences are DFQATT and SNEGSKA (reference sequence).

The sample holds a few counts of this clonotype. A junction boundary mismatches the germline segment, possibly from a read error. The chain carries TRBV4-1 and TRBJ1-6; D may be TRBD1 (6 bases). The CDR3 is 16 amino acids. CDR1 is MGHRA, CDR2 YSYEKL, per germline. The CDR3 is CASSQRFSSGVSPLYF. The CDR3 nucleotides read TGCGCCAGCAGCCAACGGTTCAGTTCAGGGGTATCACCCCTCTACTTT.

This clonotype was detected a few times. The chain carries TRBV6-2 or TRBV6-3 and TRBJ1-5; D call uncertain. Germline-derived CDR1 and CDR2 are MNHEY and SVGEGT. The ends were cut back, 2 bases at V and 0 bases at J, with 14 bases in the middle. The CDR3 is 17 amino acids. In nucleotides, the CDR3 is TGTGCCAGCAGTTACCGACGGGCCTCGGATAGCAATCAGCCCCAGCATTTT. Its protein product is CASSYRRASDSNQPQHF.

This clonotype was seen ten or more times. In DNA, the CDR3 is TGTGCCAGCAGCGGAAGGGGGGGGGCCTCGGATACGCAGTATTTT. It codes for CASSGRGGASDTQYF. The chain joins TRBV7-2 to TRBJ2-3; tentatively, D is TRBD2 (7 bases). V lost 5 bases to trimming and J lost 6 bases, with 18 bases between them. The CDR3 extends over 15 amino acids. The germline gives CDR1 SGHTA, CDR2 FQGNSA.

This chain uses TRBV7-8 with TRBJ2-1, with 9 bases identical to TRBD1. Trimming removed 5 bases from V and 3 bases from J; junction bases left unmatched: 8. The CDR3 runs 16 residues. Germline V gene lookup returns CDR1 SGHVS and CDR2 FQNEAQ. Here the CDR3 reads CASSGTTGGLYNEQFF. As DNA, the CDR3 is TGTGCCAGCAGCGGCACGACAGGGGGACTCTACAATGAGCAGTTCTTC.

This sequence joins TRBV30 and TRBJ1-5; no firm D call. V was cut by 0 bases and J by 7 bases, with 10 bases left in between. The length of the CDR3 is 13 residues. Germline CDR1 and CDR2: GTSNPN and SVGIG (reference sequence). The DNA for the CDR3 is TGTGCCTGGAGTGTGACCCCGAGCCAGCCCCAGCATTTT. Translation: CAWSVTPSQPQHF.

This clonotype showed up many times. V and J are TRBV5-1 and TRBJ1-2; TRBD1 is a possible D gene (6 bases). In germline, CDR1 is SGHRS, CDR2 YFSETQ. Trimming removed 4 bases at V and 8 bases at J, with 18 bases between. The CDR3 is 14 residues long. The CDR3 region is CASSRTEATNGYTF. As DNA, the CDR3 is TGCGCCAGCAGCCGGACAGAAGCAACAAACGGCTACACCTTC.

The rearrangement joins TRBV4-3 to TRBJ1-3; TRBD1 agrees at 11 bases. This CDR3 is built from 19 residues. V was pared by 4 bases and J by 2 bases, with 13 bases of the junction left unmatched. From germline, CDR1 is LGHNA and CDR2 YSLEER. Written as DNA, the CDR3 is TGCGCCAGCAGCCTCCGGGAGGGGACAGGGGGTAATACTGGAAACACCATATATTTT. The encoded protein is CASSLREGTGGNTGNTIYF.

This clonotype was detected a few times. The chain recombines TRBV20-1 with TRBJ2-1, with 8 bases that match TRBD1. CDR1 and CDR2 (germline): DFQATT, SNEGSKA (reference sequence). V gave up 4 bases and J gave up 15 bases; unmatched junction bases: 5. CDR3 length equals 10 residues. CDR3 coding DNA: TGCAGTGCTACGGGACAGGTGGGGTTCTTC. This translates into CSATGQVGFF.

This clonotype showed up just a few times. The chain combines TRBV5-1 with TRBJ1-2; D remains unclear. This CDR3 spans 13 amino acids. CDR1 and CDR2 from the germline V gene are SGHRS and YFSETQ. V dropped 4 bases and J dropped 7 bases, with 14 bases sitting between them. This CDR3 is CASSLSPYGGYTF. CDR3 DNA: TGCGCCAGCAGCCTAAGTCCCTATGGTGGCTACACCTTC.

The sample holds a few counts of this clonotype. This rearrangement joins TRBV15 to TRBJ1-1; D not resolved. Germline CDR1 LNHNV, CDR2 YYDKDF (reference sequence). Trimming removed 0 bases at V and 0 bases at J, with 8 bases between. The CDR3 runs 15 residues. CDR3 protein: CATSRDKPLNTEAFF. The CDR3 coding sequence is TGTGCCACCAGCAGAGACAAACCTCTGAACACTGAAGCTTTCTTT.

CDR3 residues: CASSRDQGDTQYF. CDR3 bases: TGTGCCAGCAGTCGGGACCAGGGAGATACGCAGTATTTT. The gene calls are TRBV12-3 or TRBV12-4 and TRBJ2-3; either TRBD1 or TRBD2 may supply D (5 bases each). The CDR3 is made up of 13 amino acids. The V end lost 5 bases, the J end lost 5 bases, and 11 bases lay between the germline ends.